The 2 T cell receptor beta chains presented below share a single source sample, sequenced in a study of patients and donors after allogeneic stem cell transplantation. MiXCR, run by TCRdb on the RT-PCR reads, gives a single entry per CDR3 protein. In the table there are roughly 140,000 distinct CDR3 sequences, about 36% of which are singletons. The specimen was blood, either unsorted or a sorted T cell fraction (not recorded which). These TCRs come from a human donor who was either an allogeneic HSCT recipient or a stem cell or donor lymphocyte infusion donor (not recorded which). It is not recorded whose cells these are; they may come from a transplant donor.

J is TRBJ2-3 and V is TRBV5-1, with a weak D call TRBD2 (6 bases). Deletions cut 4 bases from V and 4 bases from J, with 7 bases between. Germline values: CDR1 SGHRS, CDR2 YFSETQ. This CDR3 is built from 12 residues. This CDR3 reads CASSRGADTQYF. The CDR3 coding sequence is TGCGCCAGCAGCCGCGGGGCAGATACGCAGTATTTT.

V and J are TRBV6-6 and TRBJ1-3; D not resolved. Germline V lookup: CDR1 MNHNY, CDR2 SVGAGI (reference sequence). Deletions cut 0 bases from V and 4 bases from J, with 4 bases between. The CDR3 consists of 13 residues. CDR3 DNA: TGTGCCAGCAGTTACTCGACGGGAAACACCATATATTTT. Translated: CASSYSTGNTIYF.